The 8 T cell receptor beta chains in this list originate from one sample, sequenced in a study of MAIT cells during Salmonella Paratyphi A infection (dated by TCRdb to about 2017). Antigens of these TCRs are unknown. The time point tag for this specimen amounts to: after infection, following antibiotic treatment. MAIT cells were defined as Valpha7.2+ CD161+ T cells and identified and sorted by flow cytometry. Overall study results and their limits: MAIT TRBV usage was oligoclonal, favouring TRBV20 and TRBV6, and appeared unchanged by infection.

Library preparation was by 5' RACE. For sequencing, an Illumina MiSeq was employed. TCRdb redid the processing of the public reads, applying fastp at Q25 and MiXCR, and retained in-frame beta chains. Each CDR3 protein gets just one entry, which takes the most common genes and DNA from the rows behind it. This sample gives fewer than 1,500 distinct CDR3 sequences in total; 66% of them show up just once. Of the sample, around half is held by the ten largest clones. Sequences were derived from MAIT cells from blood, sampled at the last sampling point of the challenge study. Receptor source: a person aged 18 to 70 who was deliberately infected with Salmonella Paratyphi A in a paratyphoid fever challenge study.

The V and J genes are TRBV28 and TRBJ2-7; D possibly corresponds to TRBD1 (7 bases). Germline-derived CDR1 and CDR2 are MDHEN and SYDVKM. The CDR3 spans 14 residues. Deletions cut 7 bases from V and 6 bases from J, with 19 bases between. CDR3 amino acids: CASTIGGTAVEQYF. For the CDR3, the DNA is TGTGCCAGCACGATCGGAGGGACAGCCGTCGAGCAGTACTTC.

This clonotype was observed once. This chain uses TRBV7-2 with TRBJ2-2, with D hard to call. CDR3 length: 13 amino acids. Trimming removed 5 bases at V and 6 bases at J, with 10 bases between. CDR1 and CDR2 from the germline V gene are SGHTA and FQGNSA. The CDR3 nucleotides read TGTGCCAGCAGCCCATGGCTAGCCGGGGAGCTGTTTTTT. It encodes CASSPWLAGELFF.

The chain joins TRBV12-3 or TRBV12-4 to TRBJ2-5; 7 nucleotides match TRBD1. CDR3 length: 14 amino acids. V was clipped by 5 bases and J by 1 base; unmatched bases: 4. The CDR3 bases are TGTGCCAGCAGTGTTGACAGGGCCCAAGAGACCCAGTACTTC. It codes for CASSVDRAQETQYF.

Judged by abundance, this clonotype is large. The chain couples TRBV21-1 to TRBJ2-2; the table's TRBD1 call for D was not verified on the DNA. TRBV21-1 is tagged as a pseudogene. The CDR3 is 17 amino acids. Here the CDR3 DNA reads TGTGCCAGCAGCAAAGTCGAGACAGGACCGGGGACCGGGGAGCTGTTTTTT. Residues: CASSKVETGPGTGELFF.

The chain is built from TRBV10-3 and TRBJ2-3; possible D gene TRBD1, 6 bases. The CDR3 has 14 amino acids. V lost 4 bases and J lost 0, with 8 bases in between. The germline V gene encodes CDR1 ENHRY and CDR2 SYGVKD. CDR3 loop: CAISAQGSTDTQYF. CDR3 DNA sequence: TGTGCCATCAGTGCGCAGGGGAGCACAGATACGCAGTATTTT.

Comment on this clonotype: Because the CDR3 is missing its conserved closing phenylalanine or tryptophan, this is likely a read error. The DNA is left out, because the CDR3 cannot be placed on it with certainty; the CDR3 is given as TCRdb lists it. J is TRBJ2-1 and V is TRBV4-2. The CDR3 spans 15 amino acids, including both terminal residues. CDR1 is LGHNA and CDR2 is YNFKEQ in the germline V gene. The CDR3 region is CASSPVGEESNEKLG.

The table lists this clonotype with a count of one. This chain joins TRBV20-1 and TRBJ2-2; a possible D gene is TRBD2 (5 bases). Trimming left V 3 bases short and J 3 bases short, with 5 bases between. The CDR3 is 12 amino acids. Germline V gene data show CDR1 as DFQATT and CDR2 as SNEGSKA (reference sequence). The CDR3 region is CSASGDTGELFF. The CDR3 nucleotides are TGCAGTGCTAGCGGGGACACCGGGGAGCTGTTTTTT.

The chain couples TRBV11-2 to TRBJ2-7; D is tentatively TRBD1 or TRBD2 (5 bases each). V gave up 5 bases and J gave up 3 bases, with 11 bases separating them. This CDR3 has 13 amino acids. Looked up from germline, CDR1 is SGHAT and CDR2 is FQNNGV. The CDR3 reads CASSRGRYYEQYF. The CDR3 nucleotides are TGTGCCAGCAGCCGGGGACGGTACTACGAGCAGTACTTC.